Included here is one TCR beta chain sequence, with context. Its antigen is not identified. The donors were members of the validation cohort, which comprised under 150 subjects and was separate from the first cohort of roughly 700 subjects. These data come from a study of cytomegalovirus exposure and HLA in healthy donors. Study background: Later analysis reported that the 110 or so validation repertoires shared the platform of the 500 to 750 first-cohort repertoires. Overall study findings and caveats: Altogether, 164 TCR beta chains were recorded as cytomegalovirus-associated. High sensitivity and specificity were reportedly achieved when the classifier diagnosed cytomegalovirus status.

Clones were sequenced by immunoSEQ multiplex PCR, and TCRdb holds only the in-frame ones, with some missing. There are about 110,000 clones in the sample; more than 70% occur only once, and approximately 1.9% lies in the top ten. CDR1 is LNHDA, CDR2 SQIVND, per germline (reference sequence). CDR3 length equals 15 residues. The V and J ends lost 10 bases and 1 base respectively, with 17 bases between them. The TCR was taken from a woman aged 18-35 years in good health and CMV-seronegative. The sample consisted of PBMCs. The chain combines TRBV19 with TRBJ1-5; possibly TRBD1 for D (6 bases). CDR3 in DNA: TGTGCCACCAGGACAGAAGGTTTGAGCAATCAGCCCCAGCATTTT. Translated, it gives CATRTEGLSNQPQHF.